Listed below are T cell receptor beta chains from one sample, sequenced in a study of cytomegalovirus exposure and HLA in healthy donors. Libraries were prepared by immunoSEQ multiplex PCR; TCRdb keeps only in-frame clonotypes and omits some of them. The data show approximately 270,000 clones, 80% to 90% seen once. Material for sequencing was PBMCs. The receptors come from a woman aged 18-29 years in good health and CMV-seronegative. Each CDR3 is given with its conserved first and last residue. D genes are given only for firm matches. Some rows have no size entry. The others give once, few or many, or a class for an expanded clone.

NA	TRBV11-2	TRBJ2-2	16	TRBD1	TGTGCCAGCAGCCTTTGGGGACAGGGGCCCACCGGGGAGCTGTTTTTT	CASSLWGQGPTGELFF
NA	TRBV6-5	TRBJ1-1	13	NA	TGTGCCAGCAGTCGCGGCCTGAACACTGAAGCTTTCTTT	CASSRGLNTEAFF
NA	TRBV27	TRBJ2-5	13	NA	TGTGCCAGCAGTTTGGGAGTATGGGAGACCCAGTACTTC	CASSLGVWETQYF
NA	TRBV10-3	TRBJ2-7	16	NA	TGTGCCATCAGTGAGGGGGACGGGACAAGCTCCTACGAGCAGTACTTC	CAISEGDGTSSYEQYF
NA	TRBV7-6	TRBJ1-1	14	TRBD1	TGTGCCAGCAGCTTCCGGACAGGGCCCACTGAAGCTTTCTTT	CASSFRTGPTEAFF
NA	TRBV6-5	TRBJ1-2	12	NA	TGTGCCAGCAGTTCTGGTCCGAGGGACTACACCTTC	CASSSGPRDYTF
NA	TRBV6-1	TRBJ2-7	14	TRBD1	TGTGCCAGCAGTGTAGGGGACAGCATCTACGAGCAGTACTTC	CASSVGDSIYEQYF
NA	TRBV7-3	TRBJ2-1	15	TRBD2	TGTGCCAGCAGCCCTTCTAGCGGGGGGGCTAATGAGCAGTTCTTC	CASSPSSGGANEQFF
NA	TRBV6-6	TRBJ1-6	15	TRBD1	TGTGCCAGCAGTCCCGGGACAGGGGGGAATTCACCCCTCCACTTT	CASSPGTGGNSPLHF
NA	TRBV27	TRBJ2-1	15	TRBD1	TGTGCCAGCAGTTCAGGGGGTCCCTCCTACAATGAGCAGTTCTTC	CASSSGGPSYNEQFF
NA	TRBV4-3	TRBJ2-2	16	NA	TGCGCCAGCAGCCCGTTCCCCGGGTATGCGGCCGGGGAGCTGTTTTTT	CASSPFPGYAAGELFF
NA	TRBV5-1	TRBJ2-7	14	TRBD2	TGCGCCAGCAGTTCCGGGACTAGCGGGAACGAGCAGTACTTC	CASSSGTSGNEQYF
NA	TRBV11-2	TRBJ1-2	12	NA	TGTGCCAGCAGCCGCGGCGGGGATGGCTACACCTTC	CASSRGGDGYTF
NA	TRBV19	TRBJ1-5	15	TRBD1	TGTGCCAGTAGGGAGGGACAGAAGCCGTATCAGCCCCAGCATTTT	CASREGQKPYQPQHF
NA	TRBV28	TRBJ1-2	16	TRBD1	TGTGCCAGCAGTCCCTTGGACAGGGGAGCTAACTATGGCTACACCTTC	CASSPLDRGANYGYTF
NA	TRBV18	TRBJ1-2	14	NA	TGTGCCAGCTCATCAGGGGTCGCTAACTATGGCTACACCTTC	CASSSGVANYGYTF
NA	TRBV6-5	TRBJ1-2	12	TRBD1	TGTGCCAGCAGCAAGACAGGGTGGGGCTACACCTTC	CASSKTGWGYTF
NA	TRBV4-1	TRBJ1-5	18	TRBD1	TGCGCCAGCAGCCAAGATCAGGGACAGGGAAAATCAAATCAGCCCCAGCATTTT	CASSQDQGQGKSNQPQHF
few	TRBV28	TRBJ2-7	15	NA	TGTGCCAGCAGTTTCATTACTTTGGACAGCTACGAGCAGTACTTC	CASSFITLDSYEQYF
NA	TRBV2	TRBJ1-1	12	NA	TGTGCCAGCAGTGATCCCTCCTACGGAGCTTTCTTT	CASSDPSYGAFF
NA	TRBV7-8	TRBJ1-2	17	TRBD1	TGTGCCAGCAGCCGACGGACAGGGGGATTAGATGTGCTTGGCTACACCTTC	CASSRRTGGLDVLGYTF
NA	TRBV6-4	TRBJ2-3	17	TRBD2	TGTGCCAGCAGTGACTCGCCAGCGGGGGTCAACACAGATACGCAGTATTTT	CASSDSPAGVNTDTQYF
NA	TRBV28	TRBJ1-2	17	TRBD1	TGTGCCAGCAGTTTACCCCGGGGACAGGGTTTATCCTATGGCTACACCTTC	CASSLPRGQGLSYGYTF
NA	TRBV29-1	TRBJ1-2	18	NA	TGCAGCGTTGAAGCGCGTTTGTCAGGGGCCCACGGAGGATATGGCTACACCTTC	CSVEARLSGAHGGYGYTF
NA	TRBV19	TRBJ1-5	16	TRBD1	TGTGCCAGTAGTACGAGACAGGGGGTTAACAATCAGCCCCAGCATTTT	CASSTRQGVNNQPQHF
NA	TRBV18	TRBJ1-6	20	NA	TGTGCCAGCTCACCATTCCCCTCGGGCCGGGGGGGCACCGATAATTCACCCCTCCACTTT	CASSPFPSGRGGTDNSPLHF
once	TRBV7-9	TRBJ2-1	14	NA	TGTGCCAGCAGATCCCTAATGGCCTACAATGAGCAGTTCTTC	CASRSLMAYNEQFF
NA	TRBV4-1	TRBJ2-7	14	TRBD1	TGCGCCAGCAGGCCCGGGACAGGGCCTTACGAGCAGTACTTC	CASRPGTGPYEQYF
NA	TRBV6-5	TRBJ2-3	14	NA	TGTGCCAGCAGGCCCGAACAGGGAGTGGATACGCAGTATTTT	CASRPEQGVDTQYF
few	TRBV5-4	TRBJ1-1	15	NA	TGTGCCAGCAGCTTGGGGGGGGAAGGAAACACTGAAGCTTTCTTT	CASSLGGEGNTEAFF
few	TRBV18	TRBJ1-3	15	TRBD1	TGTGCCAGCTCACCAGAGGGGGCGGCTGGAAACACCATATATTTT	CASSPEGAAGNTIYF
NA	TRBV4-3	TRBJ2-7	16	NA	TGCGCCAGCAGCCAATCCCCGGTTGGTAGCTCCTACGAGCAGTACTTC	CASSQSPVGSSYEQYF
NA	TRBV5-1	TRBJ1-2	15	TRBD1	TGCGCCAGCAGCGAAACGACAGGGGAAACCTATGGCTACACCTTC	CASSETTGETYGYTF
NA	TRBV27	TRBJ1-2	17	NA	TGTGCCAGCAGTTTATATGCCTCAAGTGGCGGTTTTTACGGCTACACCTTC	CASSLYASSGGFYGYTF
few	TRBV30	TRBJ1-1	11	NA	TGTGCCCGTGGGCAGAACACTGAAGCTTTCTTT	CARGQNTEAFF
NA	TRBV5-3	TRBJ2-7	13	NA	TGTGCCAGAAGCTTGAACAGGGCCTACGAGCAGTACTTC	CARSLNRAYEQYF
NA	TRBV5-1	TRBJ2-7	14	TRBD1	TGCGCCAGCAGTTTAGATACAGGGGGCTTCGAGCAGTACTTC	CASSLDTGGFEQYF
NA	TRBV7-9	TRBJ2-3	14	TRBD2	TGTGCCAGCAGCCAAGGGACTAGCCTGGATACGCAGTATTTT	CASSQGTSLDTQYF
NA	TRBV25-1	TRBJ1-4	14	NA	TGTGCCAGCAGTCAAGGGGGAACTAATGAAAAACTGTTTTTT	CASSQGGTNEKLFF
NA	TRBV7-8	TRBJ2-7	14	NA	TGTGCCAGCAGCTCCTACTGGGGGGACTACGAGCAGTACTTC	CASSSYWGDYEQYF
NA	TRBV5-1	TRBJ2-7	17	TRBD2	TGCGCCAGCAGCGTGGGACTAGCGGGGGCCCTCTCCTACGAGCAGTACTTC	CASSVGLAGALSYEQYF
few	TRBV20-1	TRBJ1-1	11	NA	TGCAGTGCCCTTCTAGTCCGAGAAGCTTTCTTT	CSALLVREAFF
once	TRBV12-5	TRBJ1-5	14	NA	TGTGCTAGTGGTTTATGGACAGATAATCAGCCCCAGCATTTT	CASGLWTDNQPQHF
NA	TRBV27	TRBJ2-7	12	NA	TGTGCCAGCAGTCACGGAGCCTACGAGCAGTACTTC	CASSHGAYEQYF
NA	TRBV10-1	TRBJ2-7	13	TRBD2	TGCGCCAGCAGTGATGGGGGGGTCTACGAGCAGTACTTC	CASSDGGVYEQYF
NA	TRBV7-6	TRBJ1-3	15	NA	TGTGCCAGCAGTCGCGGTCCCGGAGGGGGAAACACCATATATTTT	CASSRGPGGGNTIYF
NA	TRBV5-1	TRBJ1-1	15	NA	TGCGCCAGCAGCTTGGATGGGCAGGGGAACACTGAAGCTTTCTTT	CASSLDGQGNTEAFF
few	TRBV30	TRBJ1-1	11	TRBD1	TGTGCCTGGACGGACAGGGCTGAAGCTTTCTTT	CAWTDRAEAFF
NA	TRBV9	TRBJ2-3	13	NA	TGTGCCAGCTCCCCAAGCCTCACAGATACGCAGTATTTT	CASSPSLTDTQYF
few	TRBV6-5	TRBJ2-7	13	NA	TGTGCCAGCAGATCCTCGGGAGACTACGAGCAGTACTTC	CASRSSGDYEQYF
NA	TRBV30	TRBJ1-3	15	TRBD1	TGTGCCTGGAAATTCCCCGACAGGGGAGGGAACACCATATATTTT	CAWKFPDRGGNTIYF
NA	TRBV12-5	TRBJ2-1	17	TRBD2	TGTGCTAGTGGTTTGGTAATGACAGGGACTAGCCTAAATGAGCAGTTCTTC	CASGLVMTGTSLNEQFF
NA	TRBV4-2	TRBJ2-7	16	TRBD2	TGTGCCAGCAGCCAAGATTCGACGGGAGGCGCCTCCATGCAGTACTTC	CASSQDSTGGASMQYF
NA	TRBV29-1	TRBJ2-7	13	TRBD2	TGCAGCGTTGGTGGGGGAGGGCCGGGCGAGCAGTACTTC	CSVGGGGPGEQYF
NA	TRBV29-1	TRBJ2-7	13	NA	TGCAGCGTTGAATTTCCAGGGACCTACGAGCAGTACTTC	CSVEFPGTYEQYF